These 20 T cell receptor beta chains came from one sample sequenced in a study of breast tumors, draining lymph nodes, adjacent tissues. Each CDR3 protein gets one entry after TCRdb re-called the multiplex PCR reads with MiXCR. In the table there are about 130,000 distinct CDR3 sequences, nearly 20% of which are singletons. Samples came from axillary lymph nodes draining the breast cancer. Source material: axillary lymph node tissue. These receptor sequences come from a female donor with breast cancer. Some clones in this sample may be carry-over from other donors' samples.

This clonotype was seen repeatedly, ten times or more. The chain combines TRBV10-1 with TRBJ2-7; 15 positions match TRBD2. After removal of 4 bases from V and 5 bases from J, the junction contained 6 bases not matched to a gene. CDR3 size: 16 residues. The germline V gene has CDR1 WNHNN and CDR2 SYGVQD (reference sequence). CDR3: CASSAGLAGGEDEQYF. The DNA of the CDR3 is TGCGCCAGCAGTGCGGGACTAGCGGGAGGAGAGGACGAGCAGTACTTC.

Many counts were recorded for this clonotype. The rearrangement uses TRBV9 and TRBJ2-2, with D perhaps TRBD1 (6 bases). V dropped 3 bases and J dropped 6 bases, with 12 bases sitting between them. This CDR3 region has 14 residues. Looked up from germline, CDR1 is SGDLS and CDR2 is YYNGEE. The CDR3 DNA is TGTGCCAGCAGCGCAATAGGACAGTCCGGGGAGCTGTTTTTT. It codes for CASSAIGQSGELFF.

Note on this clonotype: This likely comes from a read error, as the CDR3 has no conserved phenylalanine or tryptophan at its end. V and J are TRBV27 and TRBJ2-2, with 10 bases lining up with TRBD2. The CDR3 runs to 17 residues. CDR1 and CDR2 (germline): MNHEY, SMNVEV (reference sequence). Losses at the gene ends were 5 bases for V and 3 bases for J; bases not matched to a gene: 9. The CDR3 loop reads CASSGLYGTSDTGELFV. CDR3 DNA sequence: TGTGCCAGCAGTGGCCTCTACGGGACTAGCGACACCGGGGAGCTGTTTGTT.

This clonotype was found many times. The rearrangement uses TRBV20-1 and TRBJ1-5; D is undetermined. Germline CDR1 reads DFQATT; CDR2 reads SNEGSKA (reference sequence). V was cut by 5 bases and J by 0 bases, with 11 bases left in between. The CDR3 consists of 14 residues. CDR3 sequence reads: CSAYHSNSNQPQHF. The DNA for the CDR3 is TGCAGTGCTTACCACAGCAATAGCAATCAGCCCCAGCATTTT.

This clonotype was observed at least ten times. V usage is TRBV4-1 and J usage is TRBJ1-5; 7 bases fit TRBD1. J was trimmed by 4 bases and V by 4 bases; bases with no gene match: 1. The CDR3 runs to 13 residues. Germline V gene lookup returns CDR1 MGHRA and CDR2 YSYEKL. CDR3: CASSPQGNQPQHF. DNA for the CDR3: TGCGCCAGCAGCCCACAGGGGAATCAGCCCCAGCATTTT.

Concerning this clonotype: A much larger clone is a single base away; this may be a read error. The chain recombines TRBV2 with TRBJ2-1; 7 nucleotides align to TRBD1. The CDR3 is made up of 15 amino acids. Germline CDR1 SNHLY, CDR2 FYNNEI. V was pared by 5 bases and J by 6 bases, with 10 bases of the junction left unmatched. In DNA form, the CDR3 reads TGTGCCAGCAGTAGCCGGGACAGACTAAGCAATGAGCAGTTCTTC. This codes for CASSSRDRLSNEQFF.

In its sample, this clonotype was seen many times. The chain links TRBV3-1 to TRBJ1-2; TRBD1 aligns across 9 bases. Looked up from germline, CDR1 is LGHDT and CDR2 is YNNKEL (reference sequence). The CDR3 covers 14 residues. With 4 bases clipped from V and 8 bases from J, the junction kept 8 bases outside the gene matches. The CDR3 reads CASSRVRTGEGYTF. The CDR3, as DNA: TGTGCCAGCAGCCGTGTAAGGACAGGGGAGGGCTACACCTTC.

This clonotype was recorded many times. This chain links TRBV4-1 with TRBJ2-5, with 9 nucleotides matching TRBD1. Trimming at V came to 3 bases and at J to 5 bases, leaving 16 bases not matched to a gene. This CDR3 comprises 18 residues. Looked up from germline, CDR1 is MGHRA and CDR2 is YSYEKL. The DNA of the CDR3 is TGCGCCAGCAGCCACCCGCCGGGACAGGGAGTCGGATGGGAGACCCAGTACTTC. It yields the protein CASSHPPGQGVGWETQYF.

Comment on this clonotype: This may stem from a read error, because a much larger clone lies one nucleotide away. J is TRBJ2-2 and V is TRBV2; a possible D gene is TRBD2 (5 bases). Germline V gene data show CDR1 as SNHLY and CDR2 as FYNNEI. This CDR3 spans 13 amino acids. As DNA, the CDR3 is TGTGCCAGCAGTCGAAAGCGCGCCGGGGAGCTGTCTTTT. It codes for CASSRKRAGELSF.

This clonotype was detected many times. DNA for the CDR3: TGTGCCAGCAGCTTAGGGGGGGGGTGGGGGGGCACAGATACGCAGTATTTT. This gives the protein CASSLGGGWGGTDTQYF. V gene TRBV7-2 combines with J gene TRBJ2-3; 7 nucleotides agree with TRBD2. The CDR3 runs 17 residues. V shed 1 base and J 1 base; nucleotides not matched to a gene: 8. Germline CDR1 and CDR2: SGHTA and FQGNSA.

This chain uses TRBV5-1 with TRBJ1-1; D is unresolved. This CDR3 has 15 amino acids. In germline, CDR1 is SGHRS, CDR2 YFSETQ. V was clipped by 0 bases and J by 0 bases, with 9 bases between them. In DNA form, the CDR3 reads TGCGCCAGCAGCTTGGTAGGAGGAATGAACACTGAAGCTTTCTTT. This translates into CASSLVGGMNTEAFF.

This clonotype was recorded at least ten times. J is TRBJ2-5 and V is TRBV19, with 11 bases matching TRBD1. CDR3 length: 16 residues. Germline V gene lookup returns CDR1 LNHDA and CDR2 SQIVND (reference sequence). V trimming: 3 bases; J trimming: 4 bases; junction bases outside the gene matches: 7. This chain's CDR3 is CASSMDRGLGRETQYF. The CDR3 DNA sequence: TGTGCCAGTAGTATGGACAGGGGGCTGGGAAGAGAGACCCAGTACTTC.

In its sample, this clonotype was seen many times. The chain couples TRBV12-5 to TRBJ2-5; 12 positions agree with TRBD1. V gave up 3 bases and J gave up 3 bases; unmatched junction bases: 2. The germline gives CDR1 LGHNT, CDR2 FRNRAP. This CDR3 has 15 residues. CDR3 DNA: TGTGCTAGTGGTTTAGGGACAGGGGGCGAAGAGACCCAGTACTTC. It specifies CASGLGTGGEETQYF.

The J gene is TRBJ2-2, the V gene TRBV30; D is uncertain. The CDR3 is 13 amino acids. The germline V and J ends were trimmed by 1 base and 6 bases, with 9 bases remaining between them. CDR1 is GTSNPN, CDR2 SVGIG, per germline (reference sequence). The CDR3 region has the DNA TGTGCCTGGAGTGCCCGACAAGCCGGGGAGCTGTTTTTT. The encoded protein is CAWSARQAGELFF.

Remarks on this clonotype: A much more abundant neighbour one base away suggests this may be a read error. The chain has TRBV6-1 and TRBJ1-5; D unclear. The CDR3 sequence is 13 residues long. Germline CDR1 and CDR2: MNHNS and SASEGT. The CDR3 reads CAGSEGPGEPQHF. The DNA for the CDR3 is TGTGCCGGCAGTGAAGGGCCTGGGGAGCCCCAGCATTTT.

This clonotype was observed many times. This chain connects TRBV12-3 or TRBV12-4 to TRBJ1-2; a weak D match, TRBD1 (5 bases). CDR3 size: 14 residues. V lost 3 bases and J lost 3, with 11 bases in between. In DNA form, the CDR3 reads TGTGCCAGCAGTTTTAATTGGGACTACTATGGCTACACCTTC. Translating it yields CASSFNWDYYGYTF.

The chain uses TRBV18 and TRBJ2-3; D is uncertain. The germline gives CDR1 KGHSH, CDR2 LQKENI. This CDR3 has 17 residues. V was clipped by 1 base and J by 0 bases, with 14 bases between them. In DNA form, the CDR3 reads TGTGCCAGCTCACCACTGGACGAGCCTTCGAGCACAGATACGCAGTATTTT. Its protein product is CASSPLDEPSSTDTQYF.

At least ten counts were recorded for this clonotype. The gene calls are TRBV4-2 and TRBJ2-7; D is unclear. Germline values: CDR1 LGHNA, CDR2 YNFKEQ. The ends were cut back, 0 bases at V and 2 bases at J, with 14 bases in the middle. CDR3 length equals 16 residues. The chain's CDR3 is CASSQDRYQRAYEQYF. Here the CDR3 DNA reads TGTGCCAGCAGCCAAGATCGGTATCAGAGAGCCTACGAGCAGTACTTC.

This clonotype was observed a handful of times. A read error may explain this, as a much larger clone is one base away. The chain carries TRBV7-9 and TRBJ2-1; TRBD2 agrees at 13 bases. CDR3 size: 15 residues. Germline V gene lookup returns CDR1 SEHNR and CDR2 FQNEAQ (reference sequence). CDR3 coding DNA: TGTGCCAGCAGCTTCCAGACTAGCGGGGGGCATGAGCGGTTCTTC. Protein sequence: CASSFQTSGGHERFF.

This clonotype was detected only a few times. A read error is possible here, since a much larger clone lies one base away. V usage is TRBV24-1 and J usage is TRBJ2-5; 7 bases map to TRBD2. Germline CDR1 is KGHDR and CDR2 is SFDVKD. CDR3 size: 18 residues. CDR3 bases: TGTGCCACCAGTGTTCTAGGGTCTGGGGGGGACCTCCAAGAGATCCAGTACTTC. Residues: CATSVLGSGGDLQEIQYF.